This T cell receptor beta chain was sequenced during a study of T cell changes during pregnancy in multiple sclerosis. The ends were cut back, 3 bases at V and 0 bases at J, with 9 bases in the middle. Germline lookup yields CDR1 SGDLS and CDR2 YYNGEE. The CDR3 length is 15 residues. Profiling relied on immunoSEQ multiplex PCR, and the TCRdb table lists in-frame clones only, not all of them. Found here are 45,000 to 65,000 clones, about 91% of them singletons; the top ten hold around 3.3%. This clone was seen only once. The TCR was taken from a female donor in good health, enrolled as a control in a pregnancy study. Source: peripheral blood, taken after pregnancy. The chain joins TRBV9 to TRBJ2-2, with D tentatively TRBD2 (5 bases). Here the CDR3 DNA reads TGTGCCAGCAGCGCGGGCGGGTCGAACACCGGGGAGCTGTTTTTT. The encoded protein is CASSAGGSNTGELFF.